Below, 13 T cell receptor beta chains from the same sample are listed, as sequenced in a study of cytomegalovirus exposure and HLA in healthy donors. In the PCR, 60 Vbeta and 13 Jbeta primers were used. Generated by immunoSEQ multiplex PCR, the TCRdb table keeps only in-frame clones and is missing some. The sample holds 95,000 or so clones, 80% to 85% seen once. Sequencing was performed on PBMCs. These receptors all stem from a woman aged 70 to 79 in good health and CMV-seropositive.

The rearrangement links TRBV19 to TRBJ2-3; 8 nucleotides agree with TRBD1. The CDR3 covers 17 residues. From germline, CDR1 is LNHDA and CDR2 SQIVND (reference sequence). The V segment lost 6 bases and the J segment 0 bases; nucleotides outside the gene matches: 11. CDR3 amino acids: CASRYRDRRSSTDTQYF. Here the CDR3 DNA reads TGTGCCAGTAGGTACCGGGACAGGAGATCTAGCACAGATACGCAGTATTTT.

The chain combines TRBV7-9 with TRBJ1-1; D unclear. CDR3 length equals 15 residues. With 1 base removed from V and 0 bases from J, the gap between germline ends came to 9 bases. CDR1 is SEHNR, CDR2 FQNEAQ, per germline (reference sequence). The chain's CDR3 is CASSLDSRMNTEAFF. CDR3 sequence (DNA): TGTGCCAGCAGCTTAGACAGCAGGATGAACACTGAAGCTTTCTTT.

J is TRBJ2-7 and V is TRBV19; 15 bases agree with TRBD2. CDR3 length: 18 amino acids. Trimming removed 1 base from V and 2 bases from J; junction bases left unmatched: 6. Germline V gives CDR1 LNHDA, CDR2 SQIVND (reference sequence). CDR3 in DNA: TGTGCCAGTAGTATAGTGGGACTAGCGGGAGGAAACGCCTACGAGCAGTACTTC. This encodes CASSIVGLAGGNAYEQYF.

This chain links TRBV12-5 with TRBJ2-1, with D unresolved. The CDR3 has 11 amino acids. The germline gives CDR1 LGHNT, CDR2 FRNRAP. V was cut by 7 bases and J by 7 bases, with 8 bases left in between. This CDR3 is CASASRNEQFF. The CDR3 coding sequence is TGTGCTAGTGCGTCGAGGAATGAGCAGTTCTTC.

The V call is TRBV5-4, the J call TRBJ2-7; 11 bases align to TRBD2. Germline V lookup: CDR1 SGHNT, CDR2 YYREEE (reference sequence). V shed 3 bases, J shed 4 bases, and the junction held 12 bases outside the gene matches. The CDR3 extends over 17 amino acids. CDR3 nucleotide sequence: TGTGCCAGCAGCTATGTACAGGGGACTAGCGGCCGATACGAGCAGTACTTC. Translated, it gives CASSYVQGTSGRYEQYF.

This chain uses TRBV11-3 with TRBJ2-3, with TRBD2 matching 8 bases. In germline, CDR1 is SGHNT, CDR2 YENEEA. CDR3 length: 16 residues. V lost 3 bases to trimming and J lost 1 base; unmatched junction nucleotides: 6. Here the CDR3 DNA reads TGTGCCAGCAGCTTTTTCCAAGCGGGAGGCACAGATACGCAGTATTTT. Its protein is CASSFFQAGGTDTQYF.

In DNA, the CDR3 is TGCAGCGTTGTGGGGGGGGATTGGCCTTGGCTTTGCTCGAGGGGGGCCAACGTCCTGACTTTC. Its translation: CSVVGGDWPWLCSRGANVLTF. The rearrangement links TRBV29-1 to TRBJ2-6, with 7 bases fitting TRBD2. The CDR3 loop spans 21 amino acids. The junction had 25 bases not matched to a gene; V was cut back by 4 bases and J by 4 bases. CDR1 and CDR2 (germline): SQVTM, ANQGSEA.

The rearrangement joins TRBV13 to TRBJ2-2, with D possibly matching TRBD2 (6 bases). There are 16 residues in the CDR3. Germline CDR1 reads PRHDT; CDR2 reads FYEKMQ (reference sequence). Deletions cut 4 bases from V and 0 bases from J, with 12 bases between. The CDR3 here is CASSSPQRANTGELFF. The CDR3 DNA sequence: TGTGCCAGCAGCTCCCCTCAGCGGGCGAACACCGGGGAGCTGTTTTTT.

This clone has a handful of counts. At one of its ends the junction is not consistent with the germline gene, which may arise from a read error. The V call is TRBV7-7, the J call TRBJ2-3; 13 bases align to TRBD2. The CDR3 totals 16 residues. Germline CDR1 SSHAT, CDR2 FNYEAQ (reference sequence). The CDR3 protein is CASSLLAGGPADTQYF. The CDR3 DNA sequence: TGTGCTAGCAGCTTACTAGCGGGAGGGCCGGCAGATACGCAGTATTTT.

This clone appeared a few times. This rearrangement joins TRBV6-1 to TRBJ2-1; 8 bases are shared with TRBD2. The CDR3 covers 16 residues. CDR1 is MNHNS, CDR2 SASEGT, per germline. Germline trimming cut 2 bases from V and 6 bases from J; bases unmatched to any gene: 9. The DNA of the CDR3 is TGTGCCAGCAGTGAAAGGATAAGCGGGGGCCTCAATGAGCAGTTCTTC. This sequence encodes CASSERISGGLNEQFF.

The chain has TRBV14 and TRBJ1-2; tentatively, D is TRBD1 (5 bases). V was pared by 0 bases and J by 7 bases, with 15 bases between. The CDR3 extends over 15 amino acids. Per germline, CDR1 SGHDN and CDR2 FVKESK. The CDR3 loop reads CASSQDPAGEVGYTF. The CDR3, as DNA: TGTGCCAGCAGCCAAGACCCCGCGGGGGAGGTTGGCTACACCTTC.

This chain connects TRBV19 to TRBJ1-6, with 8 bases that match TRBD1. The CDR3 is 15 residues long. V lost 5 bases to trimming and J lost 6 bases; unmatched junction nucleotides: 6. Germline lookup yields CDR1 LNHDA and CDR2 SQIVND (reference sequence). DNA of the CDR3: TGTGCCAGTAGTCGCCGGACAGGGAGTAATTCACCCCTCCACTTT. It is translated as CASSRRTGSNSPLHF.

This chain connects TRBV7-2 to TRBJ2-1; the match to TRBD1 covers 8 bases. The ends lost 5 bases at V and 7 bases at J; junction bases unmatched: 1. The CDR3 loop spans 12 amino acids. Germline V gives CDR1 SGHTA, CDR2 FQGNSA. CDR3 sequence (DNA): TGTGCCAGCAGCCGGACAGGGAATGAGCAGTTCTTC. Its protein product is CASSRTGNEQFF.